These 13 T cell receptor beta chains were all obtained from the same sample, sequenced in a study of T cell responses to AZD1222 COVID-19 vaccine. The repertoire was sequenced with immunoSEQ multiplex PCR; TCRdb's copy has only in-frame clones and lacks some. The table lists 150,000 or so clones, 70% to 90% of them singletons. This specimen consisted of peripheral blood, obtained on day 0 of AZD1222 vaccination. These receptors originate from an adult in good health.

The chain employs TRBV7-8 and TRBJ2-2, with D possibly TRBD1 on 5 matching bases. Trimming stripped 3 bases from V and 2 bases from J, with 10 bases between. This CDR3 comprises 15 residues. Germline-derived CDR1 and CDR2 are SGHVS and FQNEAQ. The CDR3 nucleotides are TGTGCCAGCAGCTTGTACAGGCAAAACACCGGGGAGCTGTTTTTT. It specifies CASSLYRQNTGELFF.

The rearrangement uses TRBV15 and TRBJ2-3; 7 bases map to TRBD2. Trimming at V came to 5 bases and at J to 4 bases, leaving 18 bases not matched to a gene. Per germline, CDR1 LNHNV and CDR2 YYDKDF (reference sequence). The CDR3 spans 18 residues. CDR3 sequence reads: CATSGRGGAGVGSDTQYF. CDR3 nucleotides: TGTGCCACCAGCGGAAGGGGCGGCGCGGGAGTTGGCTCAGATACGCAGTATTTT.

This rearrangement joins TRBV5-8 to TRBJ1-1; 7 bases align to TRBD1. V dropped 0 bases and J dropped 4; count of bases not matched to a gene: 6. CDR3 length: 15 residues. Germline V gene lookup returns CDR1 SGHTS and CDR2 YDEGEE. CDR3 nucleotide sequence: TGTGCCAGCAGCTTGGGACAGGGCGGGCGCACTGAAGCTTTCTTT. It is translated as CASSLGQGGRTEAFF.

The chain has TRBV3-1 (or the pseudogene TRBV3-2) and TRBJ2-1; the D is unclear. This CDR3 has 13 amino acids. The V and J ends lost 2 bases and 9 bases respectively, with 11 bases between them. The germline CDR1 and CDR2 sequences are LGHDT and YNNKEL (reference sequence). In DNA, the CDR3 is TGTGCCAGCAGCCAACCTACTCAATTTGAGCAGTTCTTC. Protein: CASSQPTQFEQFF.

This clone was found a few times. The chain couples TRBV5-6 to TRBJ2-7; D call uncertain. Per the germline V gene, CDR1 is SGHDT and CDR2 is YYEEEE. The CDR3 has 14 amino acids. Trimming left V 3 bases short and J 4 bases short, with 14 bases between. The CDR3 here is CASSSPRPGYEQYV. The CDR3 DNA is TGTGCCAGCAGCTCCCCCCGACCCGGGTACGAGCAGTACGTC.

The V and J genes are TRBV24-1 and TRBJ2-2; 10 bases are shared with TRBD1. The J segment lost 5 bases and the V segment lost 2 bases, leaving 10 bases of the junction unmatched. The CDR3 is 18 amino acids. Germline CDR1 reads KGHDR; CDR2 reads SFDVKD. CDR3: CATSDSRDRGANTGELFF. CDR3 DNA sequence: TGTGCCACCAGTGATTCCCGGGACAGGGGCGCAAATACCGGGGAGCTGTTTTTT.

The rearrangement uses TRBV7-3 and TRBJ2-2; no firm D call. V lost 3 bases, J lost 0 bases, and 5 bases lay in between. Germline V gene data show CDR1 as SGHTA and CDR2 as FQGTGA. This CDR3 comprises 14 residues. The CDR3 sequence: CASSFGPNTGELFF. CDR3 DNA: TGTGCCAGCAGCTTTGGTCCGAACACCGGGGAGCTGTTTTTT.

The rearrangement links TRBV7-3 to TRBJ2-1; no clear D. Germline loops: CDR1 SGHTA, CDR2 FQGTGA. This CDR3 is built from 15 residues. V lost 2 bases, J lost 8 bases, and 16 bases lay in between. The CDR3 sequence is CASSLAQNLDHEQFF. The CDR3 DNA reads TGTGCCAGCAGCTTAGCCCAAAACCTCGACCATGAGCAGTTCTTC.

This clone was detected only a few times. V and J are TRBV4-2 and TRBJ2-3; weak D call: TRBD1 (5 bases). The germline gives CDR1 LGHNA, CDR2 YNFKEQ. V was shortened by 0 bases and J by 0 bases, with 7 bases between the two germline ends. The CDR3 runs to 15 residues. CDR3 sequence (DNA): TGTGCCAGCAGCCAAGAGACAGCTAGCACAGATACGCAGTATTTT. Translation gives CASSQETASTDTQYF.

V and J are TRBV18 and TRBJ1-2; D is ambiguous. CDR1 and CDR2 (germline): KGHSH, LQKENI. This CDR3 spans 14 amino acids. The germline V and J ends were trimmed by 10 bases and 0 bases, with 15 bases remaining between them. The CDR3 region is CATSRGYPNYGYTF. The CDR3 nucleotides read TGTGCCACCTCGCGAGGGTATCCTAACTATGGCTACACCTTC.

The V call is TRBV13, the J call TRBJ2-2; maybe TRBD1 (6 bases). This CDR3 has 17 residues. The germline gives CDR1 PRHDT, CDR2 FYEKMQ (reference sequence). V lost 4 bases and J 5 bases, leaving 20 bases between the germline ends. The CDR3 nucleotides read TGTGCCAGCAGCTCCCCGGCAGGGGCGCGTTCTACCGGGGAGCTGTTTTTT. Amino acid sequence: CASSSPAGARSTGELFF.

V usage is TRBV3-1 (or the pseudogene TRBV3-2) and J usage is TRBJ2-2, with 7 bases identical to TRBD2. The germline V gene has CDR1 LGHDT and CDR2 YNNKEL (reference sequence). Germline trimming cut 4 bases from V and 6 bases from J; bases unmatched to any gene: 8. The CDR3 contains 15 residues. This CDR3 reads CASSLRGVVSGELFF. The CDR3 DNA reads TGTGCCAGCAGCCTACGGGGGGTTGTTTCCGGGGAGCTGTTTTTT.

This clone was seen only once. The CDR3 protein is CASSLSSTDTQYF. CDR3 in DNA: TGTGCCAGCAGTTTATCGAGCACAGATACGCAGTATTTT. The chain is built from TRBV27 and TRBJ2-3; D unclear. This CDR3 has 13 residues. The germline V gene has CDR1 MNHEY and CDR2 SMNVEV (reference sequence). Between the trimmed V and J ends, which lost 0 bases and 0 bases, there was a span of 1 base.